The rows below give T cell receptor beta chains drawn from one sample of a study of blood T cell repertoires in COVID-19. The method was immunoSEQ multiplex PCR; TCRdb's version includes in-frame clones alone and lacks a portion of them. The sample lists 150,000 or so clones; roughly 84% were seen once. The sample taken for sequencing was PBMCs or T cells enriched from blood (not recorded which). The receptors derive from a man between 65 and 85 years old who had been exposed to COVID-19. CDR3s include the opening cysteine and the closing phenylalanine or tryptophan. Fields, in order: J gene, clone size, V gene, D gene, CDR3 protein, CDR3 DNA. A D gene is named only where the DNA matches it firmly. The listing skips clone size in some rows; elsewhere it reads once, few, many or a size class.

j_call: TRBJ1-1
clone_size: few
v_call: TRBV5-1
d_call: .
cdr3_aa: CASSLGTPMMGTEAFF
cdr3_nt: TGCGCCAGCAGCCTCGGGACACCCATGATGGGAACTGAAGCTTTCTTT

j_call: TRBJ1-1
clone_size: .
v_call: TRBV19
d_call: .
cdr3_aa: CASSLQGLEAFF
cdr3_nt: TGTGCCAGTAGTCTTCAAGGACTTGAAGCTTTCTTT

j_call: TRBJ1-1
clone_size: .
v_call: TRBV5-6
d_call: TRBD1
cdr3_aa: CASSLDRGVMNTEAFF
cdr3_nt: TGTGCCAGCAGCTTGGACAGGGGCGTTATGAACACTGAAGCTTTCTTT

j_call: TRBJ2-7
clone_size: .
v_call: TRBV27
d_call: .
cdr3_aa: CASSAGYEQYF
cdr3_nt: TGTGCCAGCAGTGCAGGGTACGAGCAGTACTTC

j_call: TRBJ2-5
clone_size: .
v_call: TRBV5-1
d_call: .
cdr3_aa: CASSHGHQETQYF
cdr3_nt: TGCGCCAGCAGCCACGGACATCAAGAGACCCAGTACTTC

j_call: TRBJ1-4
clone_size: .
v_call: TRBV5-1
d_call: TRBD1
cdr3_aa: CASSWDRSLNEKLFF
cdr3_nt: TGCGCCAGCAGCTGGGACAGAAGCCTTAATGAAAAACTGTTTTTT

j_call: TRBJ1-1
clone_size: .
v_call: TRBV18
d_call: .
cdr3_aa: CASSPNAVNTEAFF
cdr3_nt: TGTGCCAGCTCACCTAACGCGGTGAACACTGAAGCTTTCTTT

j_call: TRBJ2-5
clone_size: .
v_call: TRBV21-1
d_call: .
cdr3_aa: CASLQGIITETQYF
cdr3_nt: TGTGCCAGCCTACAGGGAATTATAACGGAGACCCAGTACTTC

j_call: TRBJ2-7
clone_size: few
v_call: TRBV12-3/TRBV12-4
d_call: .
cdr3_aa: CASGLLRYEQYF
cdr3_nt: TGTGCCAGCGGCTTACTACGATACGAGCAGTACTTC

j_call: TRBJ2-3
clone_size: once
v_call: TRBV15
d_call: .
cdr3_aa: CATSPRYSDTQYF
cdr3_nt: TGTGCCACCAGCCCAAGATATAGTGATACGCAGTATTTT

j_call: TRBJ1-4
clone_size: .
v_call: TRBV9
d_call: TRBD1
cdr3_aa: CASSVGTGNGEKLFF
cdr3_nt: TGTGCCAGCAGCGTTGGGACAGGGAATGGAGAAAAACTGTTTTTT

j_call: TRBJ2-2
clone_size: .
v_call: TRBV7-2
d_call: .
cdr3_aa: CASSLPGGTGELFF
cdr3_nt: TGTGCCAGCAGCTTGCCAGGAGGGACCGGGGAGCTGTTTTTT

j_call: TRBJ1-4
clone_size: .
v_call: TRBV5-1
d_call: .
cdr3_aa: CASSLGWSRNEKLFF
cdr3_nt: TGCGCCAGCAGCCTCGGTTGGTCCCGGAATGAAAAACTGTTTTTT

j_call: TRBJ1-2
clone_size: .
v_call: TRBV12-3/TRBV12-4
d_call: TRBD1
cdr3_aa: CASSPRQGYGYTF
cdr3_nt: TGTGCCAGCAGCCCCAGACAGGGCTATGGCTACACCTTC

j_call: TRBJ2-5
clone_size: .
v_call: TRBV6-2/TRBV6-3
d_call: TRBD2
cdr3_aa: CASSFGLAGGQETQYF
cdr3_nt: TGTGCCAGCAGTTTCGGACTAGCGGGAGGGCAAGAGACCCAGTACTTC

j_call: TRBJ2-7
clone_size: once
v_call: TRBV6-5
d_call: TRBD1
cdr3_aa: CASSWGQGAQEQYF
cdr3_nt: TGTGCCAGCAGTTGGGGACAGGGGGCGCAGGAGCAGTACTTC

j_call: TRBJ1-5
clone_size: .
v_call: TRBV2
d_call: .
cdr3_aa: CASRARSLGPQHF
cdr3_nt: TGTGCCAGCAGGGCCCGGAGTTTAGGGCCCCAGCATTTT

j_call: TRBJ1-2
clone_size: .
v_call: TRBV4-1
d_call: .
cdr3_aa: CASSRIGDLDVHYGYTF
cdr3_nt: TGCGCCAGCAGCCGAATAGGGGATCTGGACGTACACTATGGCTACACCTTC

j_call: TRBJ2-7
clone_size: .
v_call: TRBV5-4
d_call: .
cdr3_aa: CASSLAGTSYYEQYF
cdr3_nt: TGTGCCAGCAGCCTAGCCGGGACATCCTACTACGAGCAGTACTTC

j_call: TRBJ1-2
clone_size: once
v_call: TRBV5-1
d_call: .
cdr3_aa: CASSVNRQEDYGYTF
cdr3_nt: TGCGCCAGCAGCGTCAATCGACAGGAGGACTATGGCTACACCTTC

j_call: TRBJ2-7
clone_size: .
v_call: TRBV6-5
d_call: TRBD1
cdr3_aa: CASRDRGYEQYF
cdr3_nt: TGTGCCAGCAGGGACAGGGGATACGAGCAGTACTTC

j_call: TRBJ1-2
clone_size: .
v_call: TRBV27
d_call: TRBD1
cdr3_aa: CASSRTGGGYGYTF
cdr3_nt: TGTGCCAGCAGTAGAACAGGGGGTGGCTATGGCTACACCTTC

j_call: TRBJ1-2
clone_size: .
v_call: TRBV30
d_call: .
cdr3_aa: CAWSIGSREGGYTF
cdr3_nt: TGTGCCTGGAGCATCGGGTCCAGGGAGGGTGGCTACACCTTC

j_call: TRBJ2-3
clone_size: once
v_call: TRBV3-1/TRBV3-2
d_call: .
cdr3_aa: CASSQDSGTDTQYF
cdr3_nt: TGTGCCAGCAGCCAAGACTCGGGCACAGATACGCAGTATTTT

j_call: TRBJ1-1
clone_size: .
v_call: TRBV19
d_call: .
cdr3_aa: CASRPTTVNTEAFF
cdr3_nt: TGTGCCAGTAGACCTACGACAGTAAACACTGAAGCTTTCTTT

j_call: TRBJ1-1
clone_size: .
v_call: TRBV14
d_call: TRBD1
cdr3_aa: CASRNGGTANTEAFF
cdr3_nt: TGTGCCAGTCGAAACGGCGGGACAGCAAACACTGAAGCTTTCTTT

j_call: TRBJ1-6
clone_size: .
v_call: TRBV5-6
d_call: .
cdr3_aa: CASSLGPRPLHF
cdr3_nt: TGTGCCAGCAGCTTGGGCCCGAGACCCCTCCACTTT

j_call: TRBJ2-7
clone_size: .
v_call: TRBV18
d_call: .
cdr3_aa: CASSDGAGGPYEQYF
cdr3_nt: TGTGCCAGCTCCGACGGGGCCGGGGGACCCTACGAGCAGTACTTC

j_call: TRBJ1-5
clone_size: .
v_call: TRBV19
d_call: .
cdr3_aa: CASSDVQGSNQPQHF
cdr3_nt: TGTGCCAGTAGTGATGTGCAGGGTAGCAATCAGCCCCAGCATTTT

j_call: TRBJ2-6
clone_size: .
v_call: TRBV2
d_call: .
cdr3_aa: CASSVGANVLTF
cdr3_nt: TGTGCCAGCAGTGTAGGGGCCAACGTCCTGACTTTC

j_call: TRBJ2-1
clone_size: .
v_call: TRBV5-1
d_call: TRBD2
cdr3_aa: CASSFRLAGISYNEQFF
cdr3_nt: TGCGCCAGCAGCTTTAGGCTAGCGGGGATTTCCTACAATGAGCAGTTCTTC

j_call: TRBJ2-7
clone_size: .
v_call: TRBV6-5
d_call: .
cdr3_aa: CASSPYHSNYEQYF
cdr3_nt: TGTGCCAGCAGCCCGTACCACTCCAACTACGAGCAGTACTTC

j_call: TRBJ1-2
clone_size: .
v_call: TRBV4-1
d_call: TRBD1
cdr3_aa: CASSPIFNRGSSKGYTF
cdr3_nt: TGCGCCAGCAGCCCGATATTCAACAGGGGCAGCTCAAAGGGCTACACCTTC

j_call: TRBJ2-6
clone_size: .
v_call: TRBV5-8
d_call: .
cdr3_aa: CATNSGANVLTF
cdr3_nt: TGTGCCACCAACTCTGGGGCCAACGTCCTGACTTTC

j_call: TRBJ1-6
clone_size: .
v_call: TRBV5-1
d_call: .
cdr3_aa: CASSNRVGNSPLHF
cdr3_nt: TGCGCCAGCAGCAACAGGGTCGGGAATTCACCCCTCCACTTT

j_call: TRBJ2-7
clone_size: .
v_call: TRBV19
d_call: TRBD1
cdr3_aa: CASSITGGLRGEQYF
cdr3_nt: TGTGCCAGTAGTATAACAGGGGGCCTTCGAGGCGAGCAGTACTTC

j_call: TRBJ2-1
clone_size: .
v_call: TRBV7-9
d_call: .
cdr3_aa: CASSFSTGTHYNEQFF
cdr3_nt: TGTGCCAGCAGCTTTAGTACGGGGACACACTACAATGAGCAGTTCTTC

j_call: TRBJ1-2
clone_size: .
v_call: TRBV7-2
d_call: .
cdr3_aa: CASSRIGGGYGYTF
cdr3_nt: TGTGCCAGCAGCCGGATAGGGGGTGGCTATGGCTACACCTTC

j_call: TRBJ1-5
clone_size: .
v_call: TRBV16
d_call: .
cdr3_aa: CASSTAGQPQHF
cdr3_nt: TGTGCCAGCAGCACCGCGGGGCAGCCCCAGCATTTT

j_call: TRBJ2-5
clone_size: once
v_call: TRBV5-1
d_call: .
cdr3_aa: CASSLRQLETQYF
cdr3_nt: TGCGCCAGCAGCTTGCGACAGTTGGAGACCCAGTACTTC

j_call: TRBJ2-7
clone_size: .
v_call: TRBV5-1
d_call: .
cdr3_aa: CASSPVGRLVIEQYF
cdr3_nt: TGCGCCAGCAGCCCGGTGGGGCGGTTAGTTATCGAGCAGTACTTC

j_call: TRBJ2-5
clone_size: .
v_call: TRBV7-2
d_call: TRBD2
cdr3_aa: CASSLSGGGVETQYF
cdr3_nt: TGTGCCAGCAGCTTAAGCGGGGGGGGTGTGGAGACCCAGTACTTC

j_call: TRBJ2-5
clone_size: .
v_call: TRBV19
d_call: .
cdr3_aa: CASSTPGQRETQYF
cdr3_nt: TGTGCCAGTAGTACACCCGGACAGAGAGAGACCCAGTACTTC

j_call: TRBJ1-6
clone_size: .
v_call: TRBV6-4
d_call: TRBD1
cdr3_aa: CASSADRGNSPLHF
cdr3_nt: TGTGCCAGCAGTGCAGACAGGGGGAATTCACCCCTCCACTTT

j_call: TRBJ1-5
clone_size: .
v_call: TRBV21-1
d_call: .
cdr3_aa: CASSTDRGALNQPQHF
cdr3_nt: TGTGCCAGCAGCACCGACAGGGGTGCACTCAATCAGCCCCAGCATTTT

j_call: TRBJ1-5
clone_size: few
v_call: TRBV28
d_call: .
cdr3_aa: CASLQGGSNQPQHF
cdr3_nt: TGTGCCAGCTTACAGGGTGGGAGCAATCAGCCCCAGCATTTT

j_call: TRBJ2-7
clone_size: few
v_call: TRBV6-5
d_call: TRBD2
cdr3_aa: CASRWREGLSYEQYF
cdr3_nt: TGTGCCAGCAGGTGGAGGGAGGGTCTCTCCTACGAGCAGTACTTC

j_call: TRBJ1-1
clone_size: few
v_call: TRBV28
d_call: TRBD1
cdr3_aa: CASSFNRGRGPTEAFF
cdr3_nt: TGTGCCAGCAGTTTCAATCGTGGCAGGGGGCCAACTGAAGCTTTCTTT

j_call: TRBJ2-1
clone_size: .
v_call: TRBV6-1
d_call: TRBD2
cdr3_aa: CASSEGLAGGLGNEQFF
cdr3_nt: TGTGCCAGCAGTGAGGGACTAGCGGGGGGGCTGGGGAATGAGCAGTTCTTC

j_call: TRBJ2-7
clone_size: .
v_call: TRBV7-8
d_call: .
cdr3_aa: CASSFSGEASYEQYF
cdr3_nt: TGTGCCAGCAGCTTTAGCGGAGAAGCCAGCTACGAGCAGTACTTC

j_call: TRBJ1-4
clone_size: few
v_call: TRBV4-1
d_call: TRBD1
cdr3_aa: CASSQDGDRGQKLFF
cdr3_nt: TGCGCCAGCAGCCAAGACGGGGACAGAGGTCAAAAACTGTTTTTT

j_call: TRBJ1-1
clone_size: .
v_call: TRBV7-2
d_call: .
cdr3_aa: CASSSRGSSEAFF
cdr3_nt: TGTGCCAGCAGCTCTCGCGGGAGTAGTGAAGCTTTCTTT

j_call: TRBJ1-2
clone_size: .
v_call: TRBV11-2
d_call: TRBD1
cdr3_aa: CASSIGTGNYGYTF
cdr3_nt: TGTGCCAGCAGCATCGGGACAGGGAACTATGGCTACACCTTC

j_call: TRBJ1-6
clone_size: few
v_call: TRBV19
d_call: TRBD1
cdr3_aa: CASRDRVINSPLHF
cdr3_nt: TGTGCCAGTAGGGACAGGGTGATCAATTCACCCCTCCACTTT

j_call: TRBJ2-5
clone_size: .
v_call: TRBV7-2
d_call: .
cdr3_aa: CASSLPGGGETQYF
cdr3_nt: TGTGCCAGCAGCTTACCCGGAGGCGGGGAGACCCAGTACTTC